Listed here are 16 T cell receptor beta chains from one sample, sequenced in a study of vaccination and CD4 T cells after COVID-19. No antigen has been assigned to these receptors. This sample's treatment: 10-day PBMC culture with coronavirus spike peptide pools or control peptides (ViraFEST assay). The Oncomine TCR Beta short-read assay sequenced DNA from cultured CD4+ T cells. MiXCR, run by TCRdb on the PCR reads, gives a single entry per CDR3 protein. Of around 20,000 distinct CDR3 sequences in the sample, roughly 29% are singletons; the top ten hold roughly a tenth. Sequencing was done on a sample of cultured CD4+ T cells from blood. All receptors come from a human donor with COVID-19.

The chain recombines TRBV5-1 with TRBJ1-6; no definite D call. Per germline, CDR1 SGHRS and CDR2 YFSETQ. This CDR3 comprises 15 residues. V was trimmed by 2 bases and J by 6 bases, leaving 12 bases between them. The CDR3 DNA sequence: TGCGCCAGCAGCTTCGAACACTCTTCTAATTCACCCCTCCACTTT. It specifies CASSFEHSSNSPLHF. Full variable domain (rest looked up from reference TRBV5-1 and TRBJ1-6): KAGVTQTPRYLIKTRGQQVTLSCSPISGHRSVSWYQQTPGQGLQFLFEYFSETQRNKGNFPGRFSGRQFSNSRSEMNVSTLELGDSALYLCASSFEHSSNSPLHFGNGTRLTVT.

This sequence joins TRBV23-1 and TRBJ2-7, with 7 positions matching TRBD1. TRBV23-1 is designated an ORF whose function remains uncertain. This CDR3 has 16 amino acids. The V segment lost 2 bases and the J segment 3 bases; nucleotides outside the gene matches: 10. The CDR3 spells CASSQVCRDSYYEQYF. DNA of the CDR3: TGCGCCAGCAGTCAAGTATGCCGGGACAGCTACTACGAGCAGTACTTC.

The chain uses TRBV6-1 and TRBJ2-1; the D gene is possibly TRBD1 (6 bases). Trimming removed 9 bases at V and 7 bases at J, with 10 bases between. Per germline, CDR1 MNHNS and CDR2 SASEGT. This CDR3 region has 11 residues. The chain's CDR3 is CARQGKNEQFF. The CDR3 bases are TGTGCCAGACAGGGTAAAAATGAGCAGTTCTTC.

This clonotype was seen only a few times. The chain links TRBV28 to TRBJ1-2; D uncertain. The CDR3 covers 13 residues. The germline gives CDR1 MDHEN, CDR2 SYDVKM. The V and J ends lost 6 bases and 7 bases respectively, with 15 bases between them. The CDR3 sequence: CASSQHAGGGYTF. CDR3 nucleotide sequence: TGTGCCAGCAGCCAACACGCAGGAGGTGGCTACACCTTC.

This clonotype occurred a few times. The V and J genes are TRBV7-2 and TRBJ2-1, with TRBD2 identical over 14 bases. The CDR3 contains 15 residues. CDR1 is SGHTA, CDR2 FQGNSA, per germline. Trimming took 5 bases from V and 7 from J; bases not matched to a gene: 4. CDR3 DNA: TGTGCCAGCAGCCCGGGGACTAGCGGGGGAAATGAGCAGTTCTTC. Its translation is CASSPGTSGGNEQFF.

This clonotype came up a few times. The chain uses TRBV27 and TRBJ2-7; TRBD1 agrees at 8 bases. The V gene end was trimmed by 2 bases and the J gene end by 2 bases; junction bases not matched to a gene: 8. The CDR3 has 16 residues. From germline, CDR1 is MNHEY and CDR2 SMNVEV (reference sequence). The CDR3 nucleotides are TGTGCCAGCAGTTTAAATACCGGGACAGGACCCTACGAGCAGTACTTC. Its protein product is CASSLNTGTGPYEQYF.

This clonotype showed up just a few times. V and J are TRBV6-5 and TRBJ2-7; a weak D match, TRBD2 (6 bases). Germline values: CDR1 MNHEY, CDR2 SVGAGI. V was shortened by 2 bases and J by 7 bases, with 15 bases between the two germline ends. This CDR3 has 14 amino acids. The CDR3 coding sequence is TGTGCCAGCAGTTACGGTTTCTCGGGGGAAGAGCAGTACTTC. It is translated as CASSYGFSGEEQYF.

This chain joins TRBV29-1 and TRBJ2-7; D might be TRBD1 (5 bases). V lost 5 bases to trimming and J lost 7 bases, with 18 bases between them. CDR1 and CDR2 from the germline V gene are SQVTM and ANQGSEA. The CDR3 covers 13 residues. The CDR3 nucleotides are TGCAGCGTTTTTAACAGGCGATTTGGTGAGCAGTACTTC. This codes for CSVFNRRFGEQYF.

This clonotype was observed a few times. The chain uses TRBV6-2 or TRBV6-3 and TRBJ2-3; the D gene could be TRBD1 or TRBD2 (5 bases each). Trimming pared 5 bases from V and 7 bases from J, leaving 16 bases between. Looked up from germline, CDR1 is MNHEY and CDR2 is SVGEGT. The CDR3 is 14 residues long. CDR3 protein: CASSGLRGRYTQYF. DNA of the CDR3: TGTGCCAGCAGTGGGCTGAGGGGCAGATATACGCAGTATTTT.

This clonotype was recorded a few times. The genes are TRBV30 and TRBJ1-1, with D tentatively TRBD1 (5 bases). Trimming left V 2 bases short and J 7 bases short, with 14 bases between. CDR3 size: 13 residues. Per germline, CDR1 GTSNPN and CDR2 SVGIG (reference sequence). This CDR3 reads CAWSTGPRGEAFF. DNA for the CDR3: TGTGCCTGGAGTACCGGGCCAAGGGGTGAAGCTTTCTTT. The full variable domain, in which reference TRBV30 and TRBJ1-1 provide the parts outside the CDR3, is SQTIHQWPATLVQPVGSPLSLECTVEGTSNPNLYWYRQAAGRGLQLLFYSVGIGQISSEVPQNLSASRPQDRQFILSSKKLLLSDSGFYLCAWSTGPRGEAFFGQGTRLTVV.

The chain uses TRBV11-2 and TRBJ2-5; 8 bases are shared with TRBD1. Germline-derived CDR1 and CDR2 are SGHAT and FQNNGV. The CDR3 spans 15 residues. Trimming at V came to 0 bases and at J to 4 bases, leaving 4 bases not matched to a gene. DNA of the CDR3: TGTGCCAGCAGCTTAGACAGGGGGCTAACAGAGACCCAGTACTTC. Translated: CASSLDRGLTETQYF.

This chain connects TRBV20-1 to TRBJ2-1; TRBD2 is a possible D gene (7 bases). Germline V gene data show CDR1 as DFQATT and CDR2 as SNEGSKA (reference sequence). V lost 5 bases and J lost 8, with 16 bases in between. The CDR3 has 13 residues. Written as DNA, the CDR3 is TGCAGTGCTGAGGGGGGGTTTAGGGATGAGCAGTTCTTC. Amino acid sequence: CSAEGGFRDEQFF.

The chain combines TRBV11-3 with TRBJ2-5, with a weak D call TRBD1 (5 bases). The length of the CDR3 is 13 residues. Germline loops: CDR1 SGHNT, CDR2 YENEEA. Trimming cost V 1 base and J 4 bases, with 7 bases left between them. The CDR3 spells CASSLGQGETQYF. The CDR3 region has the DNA TGTGCCAGCAGCTTAGGTCAGGGAGAGACCCAGTACTTC.

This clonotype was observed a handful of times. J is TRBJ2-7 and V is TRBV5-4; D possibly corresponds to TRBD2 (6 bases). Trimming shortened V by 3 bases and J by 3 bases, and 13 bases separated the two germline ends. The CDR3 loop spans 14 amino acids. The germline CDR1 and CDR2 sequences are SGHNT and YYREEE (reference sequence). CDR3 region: CASSSRDSIYEQYF. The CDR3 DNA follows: TGTGCCAGCAGCTCCCGGGACTCTATCTACGAGCAGTACTTC.

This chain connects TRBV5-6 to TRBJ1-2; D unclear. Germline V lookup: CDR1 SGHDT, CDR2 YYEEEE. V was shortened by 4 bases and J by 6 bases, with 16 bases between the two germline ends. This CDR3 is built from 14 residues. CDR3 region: CASSAPGHLNGYTF. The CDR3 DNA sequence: TGTGCCAGCAGCGCTCCCGGGCACCTAAATGGCTACACCTTC.

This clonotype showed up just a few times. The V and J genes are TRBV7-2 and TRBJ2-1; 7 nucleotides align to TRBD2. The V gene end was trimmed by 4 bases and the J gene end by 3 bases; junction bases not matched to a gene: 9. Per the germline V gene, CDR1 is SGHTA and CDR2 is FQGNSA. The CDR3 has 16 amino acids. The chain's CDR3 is CASSYSGTTNYNEQFF. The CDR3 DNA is TGTGCCAGCAGCTACTCCGGGACTACTAACTACAATGAGCAGTTCTTC. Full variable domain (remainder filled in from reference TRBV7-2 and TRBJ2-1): GAGVSQSPSNKVTEKGKDVELRCDPISGHTALYWYRQSLGQGLEFLIYFQGNSAPDKSGLPSDRFSAERTGGSVSTLTIQRTQQEDSAVYLCASSYSGTTNYNEQFFGPGTRLTVL.